This TCR beta chain was recovered during a study of CD8 T cells in Susac syndrome (dated by TCRdb to about 2019). Regarding the research as a whole: Among the sequenced Susac syndrome patients, about six had clinically active disease and roughly eight were in clinical remission. Whether CD8+ T cell activation and differentiation in Susac syndrome was antigen driven was tested using repertoire sequencing. At the time of blood withdrawal, Susac syndrome patients were either therapy-naive, taking corticosteroids (with some also receiving IVIg), or on IVIg alone.

High-throughput TCR beta sequencing profiled peripheral blood CD8+ and CD4+ T cells from healthy donors, Susac syndrome patients and multiple sclerosis patients. The Susac syndrome patients fulfilled recently defined diagnostic criteria for definite or probable disease. Bulk CD8+ and CD4+ T cells were purified by magnetic negative isolation, whereas CD8+ TEMRA cells were enriched by FACS. Blood was collected in EDTA tubes and processed within 24 hours, with PBMCs isolated through density gradient centrifugation. PBMCs intended for TCR sequencing were cryopreserved in liquid nitrogen and were subsequently thawed in a 37 degrees C water bath. The sorted or isolated CD4+, CD8+ and CD8+ TEMRA cells had a purity of 90% or higher. Clipping removes 2 bases from V and 5 bases from J, with 6 as the unmatched junction base count. From a lookup of the germline V gene, CDR1 and CDR2 are MGHRA and YSYEKL. The CDR3 has 15 amino acids, counting the end cysteine and phenylalanine. CDR3 DNA is the only sequence kept; it has 45 bases, read in frame from the first base.

RNA was extracted with the RNeasy kit and roughly 0.5 to 1 ug was reverse transcribed using random hexamers. TCR beta CDR3 regions were amplified with the immunoSEQ multiplex PCR assay covering 54 Vbeta and 13 Jbeta segments. PCR amplification bias was corrected using a synthetic template baseline for primer optimization and computational correction. The paper's processing steps were these. Reads were assigned to V, D and J genes according to IMGT and analyzed in immunoSEQ Analyzer, with only productive sequences retained. To calculate clonality, Shannon entropy was normalized by log2 of the number of productive unique sequences and then subtracted from one. For each patient and control, public and private clones were evaluated within the 100 most prevalent clones. Clones were defined as Susac-specific if absent from the healthy and MS cohorts, from around 1,100 published viral clones and from other ImmuneACCESS disease sequences. TCRdb reworked the public reads: Q25 trimming with fastp, MiXCR clone assembly, productive beta chains retained. Identical CDR3 proteins give one entry, which carries the most common genes and DNA. These V and J calls are TCRdb output, not the study's own analysis. This sample gives under 200,000 distinct CDR3 sequences in total; over 75% of them show up just once. The biggest ten clones account for about 0.09% of the sample.

What the authors observed across the whole study: The study acknowledged that relatively few individuals were included in the TCR sequencing and HLA analysis. No clonal expansion was detected in the CD4+ T cell repertoire of Susac syndrome patients.

To note about this clonotype: Its target antigen remains unknown. Base qualities are not recorded, but no much larger clone differs from it by a single base.

The source material was CD4+ T cells from PBMCs. The sequence was collected from a human donor with Susac syndrome. The rearranged segments are TRBV4-1 and TRBJ2-3; 8 central bases correspond to TRBD2. CDR3 reads: CASSQREGIRDTQYF. The DNA sequence is as follows: TGCGCCAGCAGCCAACGGGAGGGGATTAGAGATACGCAGTATTTT.